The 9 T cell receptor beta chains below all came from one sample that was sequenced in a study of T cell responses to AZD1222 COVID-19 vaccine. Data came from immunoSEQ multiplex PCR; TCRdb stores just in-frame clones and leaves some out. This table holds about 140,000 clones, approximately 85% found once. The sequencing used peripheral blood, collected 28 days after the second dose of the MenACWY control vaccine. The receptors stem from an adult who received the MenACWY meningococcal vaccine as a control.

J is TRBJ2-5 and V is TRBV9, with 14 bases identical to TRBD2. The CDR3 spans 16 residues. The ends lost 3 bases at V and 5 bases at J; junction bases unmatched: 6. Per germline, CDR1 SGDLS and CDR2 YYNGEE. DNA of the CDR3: TGTGCCAGCAGCGGCTGGGGGACTAGCGGGGGTGAGACCCAGTACTTC. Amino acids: CASSGWGTSGGETQYF.

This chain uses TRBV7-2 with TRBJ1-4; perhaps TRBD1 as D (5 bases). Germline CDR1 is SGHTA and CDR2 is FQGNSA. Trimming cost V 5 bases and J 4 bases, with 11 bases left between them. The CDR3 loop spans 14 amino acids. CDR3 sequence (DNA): TGTGCCAGCAGCCGCGGGACGGGTAATGAAAAACTGTTTTTT. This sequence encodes CASSRGTGNEKLFF.

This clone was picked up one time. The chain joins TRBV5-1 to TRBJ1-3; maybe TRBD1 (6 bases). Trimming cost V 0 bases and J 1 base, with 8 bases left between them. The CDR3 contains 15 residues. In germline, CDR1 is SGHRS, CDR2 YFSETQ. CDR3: CASSLGTASGNTIYF. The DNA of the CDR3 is TGCGCCAGCAGCTTGGGGACAGCGTCTGGAAACACCATATATTTT.

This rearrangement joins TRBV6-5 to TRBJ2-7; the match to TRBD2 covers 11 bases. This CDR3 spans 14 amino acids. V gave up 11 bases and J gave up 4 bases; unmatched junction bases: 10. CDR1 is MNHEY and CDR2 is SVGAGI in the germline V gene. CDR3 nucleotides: TGTGCCTCTGGGGCTAGCGGGGGGCCGTACGAGCAGTACGTC. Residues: CASGASGGPYEQYV.

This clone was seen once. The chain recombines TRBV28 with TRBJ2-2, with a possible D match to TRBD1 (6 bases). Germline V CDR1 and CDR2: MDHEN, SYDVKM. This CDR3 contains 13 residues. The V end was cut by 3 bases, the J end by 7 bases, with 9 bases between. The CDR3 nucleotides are TGTGCCAGCAGTTTTCAGGGGATCGGGGAGCTGTTTTTT. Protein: CASSFQGIGELFF.

The CDR3 DNA sequence: TGTGCCAGCAGCTTATTTAGGGTGGGCGGGGGGCGTAGCAATGAGCAGTTCTTC. Translated, it gives CASSLFRVGGGRSNEQFF. The chain joins TRBV11-2 to TRBJ2-1, with 8 bases lining up with TRBD2. The CDR3 is 18 amino acids. Germline lookup yields CDR1 SGHAT and CDR2 FQNNGV. Trimming removed 2 bases from V and 6 bases from J; junction bases left unmatched: 15.

In DNA form, the CDR3 reads TGTGCCAGCAGCTTGAGGGACAGGGGGCGGGAGCAGTTCTTC. It translates to CASSLRDRGREQFF. This chain links TRBV7-2 with TRBJ2-1; 12 nucleotides align to TRBD1. The CDR3 consists of 14 residues. V gave up 3 bases and J gave up 10 bases; unmatched junction bases: 4. Germline CDR1 reads SGHTA; CDR2 reads FQGNSA.

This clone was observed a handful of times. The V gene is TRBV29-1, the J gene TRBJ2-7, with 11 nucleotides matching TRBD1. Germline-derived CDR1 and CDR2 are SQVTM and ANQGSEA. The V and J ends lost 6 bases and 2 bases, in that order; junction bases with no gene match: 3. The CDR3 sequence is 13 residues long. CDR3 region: CSVMGQGAYEQYF. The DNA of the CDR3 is TGCAGCGTGATGGGACAGGGGGCCTACGAGCAGTACTTC.

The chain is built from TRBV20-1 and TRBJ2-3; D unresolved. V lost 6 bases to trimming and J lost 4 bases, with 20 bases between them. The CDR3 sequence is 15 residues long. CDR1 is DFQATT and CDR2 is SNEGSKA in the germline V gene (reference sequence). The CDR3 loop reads CSASRPLSGSDTQYF. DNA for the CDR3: TGCAGTGCGAGTAGACCTCTCTCCGGTTCAGATACGCAGTATTTT.